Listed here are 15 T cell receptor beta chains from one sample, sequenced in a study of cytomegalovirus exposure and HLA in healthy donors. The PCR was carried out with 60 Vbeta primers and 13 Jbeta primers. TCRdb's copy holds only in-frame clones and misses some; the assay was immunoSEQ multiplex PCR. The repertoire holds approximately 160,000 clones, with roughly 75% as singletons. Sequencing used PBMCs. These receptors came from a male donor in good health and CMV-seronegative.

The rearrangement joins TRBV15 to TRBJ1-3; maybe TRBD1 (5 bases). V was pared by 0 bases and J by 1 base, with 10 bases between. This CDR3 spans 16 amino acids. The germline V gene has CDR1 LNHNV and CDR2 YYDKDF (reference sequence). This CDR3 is CATSRDSRVSGNTIYF. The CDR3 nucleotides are TGTGCCACCAGCAGAGACTCCAGGGTATCTGGAAACACCATATATTTT.

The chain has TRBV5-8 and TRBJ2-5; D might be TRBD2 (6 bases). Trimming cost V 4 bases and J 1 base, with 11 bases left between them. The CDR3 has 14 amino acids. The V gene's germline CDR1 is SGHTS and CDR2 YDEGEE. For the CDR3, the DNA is TGTGCCAGCAGCCCGGGACTTATCCAAGAGACCCAGTACTTC. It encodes CASSPGLIQETQYF.

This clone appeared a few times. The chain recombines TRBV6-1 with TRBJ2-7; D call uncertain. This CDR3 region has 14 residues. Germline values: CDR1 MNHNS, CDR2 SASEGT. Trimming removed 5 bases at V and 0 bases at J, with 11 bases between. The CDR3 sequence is CASSSLWSSYEQYF. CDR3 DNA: TGTGCCAGCAGTTCACTCTGGAGCTCCTACGAGCAGTACTTC.

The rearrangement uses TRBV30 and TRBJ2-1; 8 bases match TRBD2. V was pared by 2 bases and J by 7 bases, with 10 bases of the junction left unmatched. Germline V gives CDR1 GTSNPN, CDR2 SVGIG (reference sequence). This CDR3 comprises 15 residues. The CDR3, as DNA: TGTGCCTGGAGTACGGCGGGAGGAGCGGGGAATGAGCAGTTCTTC. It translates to CAWSTAGGAGNEQFF.

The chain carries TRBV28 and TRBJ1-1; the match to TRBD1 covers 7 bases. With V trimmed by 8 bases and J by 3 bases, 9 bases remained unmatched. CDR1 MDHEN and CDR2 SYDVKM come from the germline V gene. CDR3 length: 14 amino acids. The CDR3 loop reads CASSPGQEDTEAFF. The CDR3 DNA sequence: TGTGCCAGCTCCCCCGGACAGGAGGACACTGAAGCTTTCTTT.

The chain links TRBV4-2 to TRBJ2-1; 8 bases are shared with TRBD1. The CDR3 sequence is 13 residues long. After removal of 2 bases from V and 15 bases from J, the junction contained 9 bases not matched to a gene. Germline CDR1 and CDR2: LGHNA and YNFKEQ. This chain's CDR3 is CASSQIRGQGAFF. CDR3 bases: TGTGCCAGCAGCCAAATCCGCGGACAGGGTGCGTTCTTC.

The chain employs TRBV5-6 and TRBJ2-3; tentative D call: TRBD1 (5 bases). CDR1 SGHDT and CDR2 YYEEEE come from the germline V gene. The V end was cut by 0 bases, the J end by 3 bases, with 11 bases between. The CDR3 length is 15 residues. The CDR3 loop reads CASSLEGMGTDTQYF. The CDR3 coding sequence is TGTGCCAGCAGCTTGGAGGGGATGGGGACAGATACGCAGTATTTT.

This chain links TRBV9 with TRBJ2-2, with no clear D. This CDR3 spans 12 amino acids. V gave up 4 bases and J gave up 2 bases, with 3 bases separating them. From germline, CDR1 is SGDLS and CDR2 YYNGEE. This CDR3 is CASSLNTGELFF. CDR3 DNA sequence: TGTGCCAGCAGCCTCAACACCGGGGAGCTGTTTTTT.

The CDR3 bases are TGTGCCAGCAGCGTAGCACCGCTAATAGCGGGGGGGAACAATGAGCAGTTCTTC. It codes for CASSVAPLIAGGNNEQFF. The genes are TRBV9 and TRBJ2-1, with TRBD2 matching 11 bases. Germline CDR1 reads SGDLS; CDR2 reads YYNGEE. The V segment lost 0 bases and the J segment 5 bases; nucleotides outside the gene matches: 10. The length of the CDR3 is 18 residues.

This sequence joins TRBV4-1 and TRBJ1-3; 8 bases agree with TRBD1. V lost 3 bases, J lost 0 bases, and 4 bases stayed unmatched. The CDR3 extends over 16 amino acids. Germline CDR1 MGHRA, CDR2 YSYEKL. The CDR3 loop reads CASSHIGQGSGNTIYF. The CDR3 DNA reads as TGCGCCAGCAGCCATATAGGACAGGGCTCTGGAAACACCATATATTTT.

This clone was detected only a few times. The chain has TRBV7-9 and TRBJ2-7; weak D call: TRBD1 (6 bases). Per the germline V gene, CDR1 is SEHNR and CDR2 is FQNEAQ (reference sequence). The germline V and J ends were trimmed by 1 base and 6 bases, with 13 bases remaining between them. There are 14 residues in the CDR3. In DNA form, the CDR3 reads TGTGCCAGCAGCTTAGGGCAGGGGTTGGGCGAGCAGTACTTC. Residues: CASSLGQGLGEQYF.

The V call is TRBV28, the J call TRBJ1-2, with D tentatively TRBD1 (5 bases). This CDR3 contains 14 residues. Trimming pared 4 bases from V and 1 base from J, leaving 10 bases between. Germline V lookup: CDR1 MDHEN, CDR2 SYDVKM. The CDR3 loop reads CASSSPQGNYGYTF. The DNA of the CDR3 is TGTGCCAGCAGTTCCCCCCAGGGTAACTATGGCTACACCTTC.

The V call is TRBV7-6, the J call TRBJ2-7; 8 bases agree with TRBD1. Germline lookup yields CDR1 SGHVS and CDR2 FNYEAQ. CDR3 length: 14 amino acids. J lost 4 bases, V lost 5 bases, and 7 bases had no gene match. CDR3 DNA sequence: TGTGCCAGCAGCCCCTCACAGGGGGGATACGAGCAGTACTTC. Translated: CASSPSQGGYEQYF. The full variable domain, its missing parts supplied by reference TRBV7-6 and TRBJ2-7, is GAGVSQSPRYKVTKRGQDVALRCDPISGHVSLYWYRQALGQGPEFLTYFNYEAQQDKSGLPNDRFSAERPEGSISTLTIQRTEQRDSAMYRCASSPSQGGYEQYFGPGTRLTVT.

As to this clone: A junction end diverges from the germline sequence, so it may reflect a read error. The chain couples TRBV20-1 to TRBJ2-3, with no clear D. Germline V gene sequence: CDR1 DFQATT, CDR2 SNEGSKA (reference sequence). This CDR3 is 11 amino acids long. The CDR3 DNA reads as TGCAGTGTTATCAACACAAATACGCAGTATTTT. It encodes CSVINTNTQYF.

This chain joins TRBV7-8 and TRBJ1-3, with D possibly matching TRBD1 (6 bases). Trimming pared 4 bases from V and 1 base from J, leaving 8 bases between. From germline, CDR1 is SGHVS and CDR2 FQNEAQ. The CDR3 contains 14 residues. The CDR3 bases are TGTGCCAGCAGCTACGACAGGTCTGGAAACACCATATATTTT. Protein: CASSYDRSGNTIYF.